These 28 T cell receptor beta chains share one sample of origin, sequenced in a study of graft-versus-host responses after intestinal transplantation. Antigens of these TCRs are unknown. Assay: immunoSEQ multiplex PCR; the TCRdb copy retains only in-frame clones and omits some. The repertoire holds approximately 130,000 clones, with more than 90% as singletons. The sample consisted of unstimulated CD4+ T cells sorted from spleen or lymph node cells, taken before intestinal transplant. All receptors come from a human donor who received an intestinal transplant.

This chain connects TRBV10-3 to TRBJ2-7; TRBD1 is a possible D gene (5 bases). Germline V gene data show CDR1 as ENHRY and CDR2 as SYGVKD. Trimming took 4 bases from V and 5 from J, leaving 12 bases between them. CDR3 size: 13 residues. CDR3 loop: CAISVQGSNEQYF. The CDR3 region has the DNA TGTGCCATCAGTGTTCAGGGTTCCAACGAGCAGTACTTC.

This clone was picked up one time. The chain recombines TRBV18 with TRBJ1-1, with D uncertain. V lost 6 bases and J lost 3, with 17 bases in between. This CDR3 has 15 residues. In germline, CDR1 is KGHSH, CDR2 LQKENI. CDR3 nucleotides: TGTGCCAGCTCCCTTCGGCTGTCGGTGGACACTGAAGCTTTCTTT. Its protein product is CASSLRLSVDTEAFF.

The chain recombines TRBV4-1 with TRBJ2-1, with D maybe TRBD2 (6 bases). Per germline, CDR1 MGHRA and CDR2 YSYEKL. Trimming stripped 0 bases from V and 7 bases from J, with 13 bases between. This CDR3 comprises 15 residues. CDR3: CASSQEGAGRNEQFF. In nucleotides, the CDR3 is TGCGCCAGCAGCCAAGAAGGGGCGGGGAGGAATGAGCAGTTCTTC.

This clone was seen only a few times. Different DNA sequences within this sample yield the same CDR3. CDR3 sequence (DNA): TGTGCCAGCAGCTTGCCATCTAGGGACTATGGCTACACCTTC. It specifies CASSLPSRDYGYTF. The chain has TRBV5-6 and TRBJ1-2; D not resolved. Trimming took off 1 base at V and 3 bases at J, with 10 bases between the two ends. Germline V gives CDR1 SGHDT, CDR2 YYEEEE. CDR3 length equals 14 residues.

This chain uses TRBV29-1 with TRBJ1-1; D unresolved. The V and J ends lost 3 bases and 3 bases respectively, with 11 bases between them. Germline V CDR1 and CDR2: SQVTM, ANQGSEA. The CDR3 consists of 13 residues. In DNA form, the CDR3 reads TGCAGCGTTGAGAAGGACCGCGACACTGAAGCTTTCTTT. Its protein product is CSVEKDRDTEAFF.

The chain couples TRBV2 to TRBJ1-2; 7 nucleotides agree with TRBD1. This CDR3 has 16 amino acids. J was trimmed by 3 bases and V by 7 bases; bases with no gene match: 14. Germline V lookup: CDR1 SNHLY, CDR2 FYNNEI. For the CDR3, the DNA is TGTGCCAGCACCGACACCGCGATCAGGGGGGACTATGGCTACACCTTC. It is translated as CASTDTAIRGDYGYTF.

The J gene is TRBJ1-1, the V gene TRBV2; tentative D call: TRBD1 (6 bases). V lost 5 bases to trimming and J lost 5 bases, with 18 bases between them. The CDR3 totals 15 residues. CDR1 is SNHLY and CDR2 is FYNNEI in the germline V gene. For the CDR3, the DNA is TGTGCCAGCAGTTTGGGGGGGGCGTCGGTTACTGAAGCTTTCTTT. Translating gives CASSLGGASVTEAFF.

The chain's CDR3 is CASSYGAYAESSGYTF. The CDR3, as DNA: TGTGCCAGCAGTTACGGGGCGTATGCGGAGTCAAGCGGCTACACCTTC. The chain is built from TRBV6-5 and TRBJ1-2; D perhaps matches TRBD1 (5 bases). CDR1 is MNHEY and CDR2 is SVGAGI in the germline V gene. The germline V and J ends were trimmed by 2 bases and 8 bases, with 21 bases remaining between them. The CDR3 runs to 16 residues.

The V gene is TRBV11-3, the J gene TRBJ1-6, with D perhaps matching TRBD1 (6 bases). Germline V gene sequence: CDR1 SGHNT, CDR2 YENEEA. The CDR3 totals 14 residues. The V end lost 3 bases, the J end lost 6 bases, and 9 bases lay between the germline ends. The CDR3 region is CASSLRTANSPLHF. DNA of the CDR3: TGTGCCAGCAGCTTGAGGACAGCTAATTCACCCCTCCACTTT.

The chain uses TRBV5-6 and TRBJ2-7, with D possibly TRBD1 on 6 matching bases. From germline, CDR1 is SGHDT and CDR2 YYEEEE. CDR3 length equals 15 residues. Between the trimmed V and J ends, which lost 4 bases and 3 bases, there was a span of 17 bases. In DNA form, the CDR3 reads TGTGCCAGCAGCCACCCCAGGGGCGGTAGCTACGAGCAGTACTTC. Protein: CASSHPRGGSYEQYF.

This clone showed up just once. The chain has TRBV7-5 and TRBJ2-1; the listed D gene, TRBD1, was not tested against the DNA. TRBV7-5 is described as a pseudogene. The CDR3 contains 12 residues. The CDR3 nucleotides read TGTGTCAGAAGCCCTACAGGGGTTGAGCAGTTCTTC. Translated: CVRSPTGVEQFF.

V usage is TRBV5-1 and J usage is TRBJ2-1, with unresolved D. V was pared by 0 bases and J by 10 bases, with 8 bases between. The CDR3 loop spans 12 amino acids. Per germline, CDR1 SGHRS and CDR2 YFSETQ. The CDR3, as DNA: TGCGCCAGCAGCTTGGCCGGCTCCGAGCAGTTCTTC. Residues: CASSLAGSEQFF.

The chain uses TRBV6-6 and TRBJ2-4, with a tentative D call TRBD1 (6 bases). Germline CDR1 is MNHNY and CDR2 is SVGAGI (reference sequence). The V end was cut by 5 bases, the J end by 0 bases, with 14 bases between. There are 16 residues in the CDR3. CDR3 bases: TGTGCCAGCAGTGTACAGGGTGGCGGAGCCAAAAACATTCAGTACTTC. Its protein is CASSVQGGGAKNIQYF.

V and J are TRBV7-2 and TRBJ2-1; the D gene is possibly TRBD2 (6 bases). The germline gives CDR1 SGHTA, CDR2 FQGNSA. The CDR3 contains 15 residues. V lost 5 bases and J lost 0, with 11 bases in between. CDR3 region: CASSHRGSSYNEQFF. CDR3 in DNA: TGTGCCAGCAGCCACCGGGGGAGCTCCTACAATGAGCAGTTCTTC.

The CDR3 reads CTSSQGKWSVTSGGAPETQYF. Written as DNA, the CDR3 is TGCACCAGCAGCCAAGGGAAATGGTCGGTGACTAGCGGGGGGGCCCCAGAGACCCAGTACTTC. The chain links TRBV1 to TRBJ2-5; the table assigns TRBD2, which was not confirmed against the DNA. TRBV1 is assigned pseudogene status. This CDR3 comprises 21 residues.

This chain links TRBV23-1 with TRBJ2-1; TRBD1 might be the D (5 bases). TRBV23-1 qualifies as an ORF whose function is uncertain. The CDR3 has 15 residues. Trimming pared 3 bases from V and 6 bases from J, leaving 15 bases between. This chain's CDR3 is CASSHQGRNLNEQFF. The CDR3 DNA is TGCGCCAGCAGTCACCAGGGAAGGAATCTCAATGAGCAGTTCTTC.

The CDR3 sequence is CASSIDPQGALDEQYF. DNA of the CDR3: TGTGCCAGTAGTATAGACCCCCAGGGGGCACTGGACGAGCAGTACTTC. The rearrangement joins TRBV19 to TRBJ2-7; TRBD1 aligns across 8 bases. Germline CDR1 is LNHDA and CDR2 is SQIVND (reference sequence). J was trimmed by 5 bases and V by 0 bases; bases with no gene match: 9. The CDR3 covers 16 residues.

The chain is built from TRBV5-4 and TRBJ1-1; no reliable D call. Germline V gene lookup returns CDR1 SGHNT and CDR2 YYREEE (reference sequence). The CDR3 has 15 amino acids. Between the trimmed V and J ends, which lost 0 bases and 1 base, there was a span of 10 bases. The CDR3 region has the DNA TGTGCCAGCAGCTTGGACGGGGTGAGGAACACTGAAGCTTTCTTT. Its protein product is CASSLDGVRNTEAFF.

As to this clone: One junction end does not reproduce the germline sequence, and a read error may be involved. The V gene is TRBV7-9, the J gene TRBJ1-5; a possible D gene is TRBD1 (6 bases). The CDR3 length is 12 residues. CDR1 and CDR2 (germline): SEHNR, FQNEAQ (reference sequence). The CDR3 is CASSLGTRAQHF. The CDR3 DNA reads TGTGCCAGCAGTTTAGGGACAAGGGCCCAGCATTTT.

The genes are TRBV28 and TRBJ1-1; D ambiguous. Trimming cost V 6 bases and J 1 base, with 3 bases left between them. Germline CDR1 is MDHEN and CDR2 is SYDVKM. The CDR3 runs to 11 residues. The CDR3 DNA follows: TGTGCCAGCAGACAGAACACTGAAGCTTTCTTT. Translated: CASRQNTEAFF.

DNA of the CDR3: TGTGCCAGCAGCCCTCCCGGGCTAGAGGATACACCCCTCCACTTT. Amino acid sequence: CASSPPGLEDTPLHF. The rearrangement uses TRBV11-2 and TRBJ1-6; D gene ambiguous. Germline V gene lookup returns CDR1 SGHAT and CDR2 FQNNGV. V lost 5 bases, J lost 11 bases, and 19 bases lay in between. The CDR3 sequence is 15 residues long.

The V gene is TRBV5-1, the J gene TRBJ1-6; D ambiguous. V was shortened by 1 base and J by 6 bases, with 11 bases between the two germline ends. This CDR3 is 15 amino acids long. The germline CDR1 and CDR2 sequences are SGHRS and YFSETQ. The CDR3 reads CASSLSETPNSPLHF. Here the CDR3 DNA reads TGCGCCAGCAGCTTGTCAGAAACCCCTAATTCACCCCTCCACTTT.

The chain employs TRBV7-9 and TRBJ2-5; 7 bases line up with TRBD2. Trimming removed 2 bases from V and 3 bases from J; junction bases left unmatched: 3. The CDR3 spans 14 residues. Germline V gives CDR1 SEHNR, CDR2 FQNEAQ (reference sequence). The CDR3: CASSLTGGEETQYF. CDR3 sequence (DNA): TGTGCCAGCAGCTTAACGGGGGGTGAAGAGACCCAGTACTTC.

The V gene is TRBV11-3, the J gene TRBJ1-2; D not certain. The CDR3 is 14 residues long. The V and J ends lost 3 bases and 6 bases respectively, with 14 bases between them. Germline lookup yields CDR1 SGHNT and CDR2 YENEEA. Here the CDR3 reads CASSFIGPGNGYTF. As DNA, the CDR3 is TGTGCCAGCAGCTTTATCGGACCCGGGAATGGCTACACCTTC.

The rearrangement links TRBV18 to TRBJ2-1; D gene ambiguous. Per germline, CDR1 KGHSH and CDR2 LQKENI. V lost 6 bases to trimming and J lost 5 bases, with 8 bases between them. The CDR3 has 12 residues. Here the CDR3 reads CASSRADNEQFF. CDR3 nucleotide sequence: TGTGCCAGCTCCCGTGCTGACAATGAGCAGTTCTTC.

The V gene is TRBV25-1, the J gene TRBJ1-1; D is undetermined. Germline V gene lookup returns CDR1 MGHDK and CDR2 SYGVNS. This CDR3 region has 12 residues. The V and J ends lost 6 bases and 1 base respectively, with 6 bases between them. CDR3 DNA sequence: TGTGCCAGCAGAAGAGGGAACACTGAAGCTTTCTTT. Its protein product is CASRRGNTEAFF.

The chain carries TRBV7-3 and TRBJ2-3; 8 positions match TRBD2. V lost 11 bases, J lost 0 bases, and 4 bases stayed unmatched. CDR3 length: 13 amino acids. Per germline, CDR1 SGHTA and CDR2 FQGTGA. CDR3 protein: CASGGVSTDTQYF. The CDR3 region has the DNA TGTGCCTCGGGAGGGGTTAGCACAGATACGCAGTATTTT.

Only one count was recorded for this clone. This chain connects TRBV4-2 to TRBJ1-1, with TRBD1 matching over 8 bases. Looked up from germline, CDR1 is LGHNA and CDR2 is YNFKEQ. The V segment lost 1 base and the J segment 4 bases; nucleotides outside the gene matches: 11. CDR3 size: 17 residues. CDR3: CASSQGVQGAPITEAFF. The CDR3 DNA is TGTGCCAGCAGCCAAGGGGTCCAGGGGGCGCCTATCACTGAAGCTTTCTTT.